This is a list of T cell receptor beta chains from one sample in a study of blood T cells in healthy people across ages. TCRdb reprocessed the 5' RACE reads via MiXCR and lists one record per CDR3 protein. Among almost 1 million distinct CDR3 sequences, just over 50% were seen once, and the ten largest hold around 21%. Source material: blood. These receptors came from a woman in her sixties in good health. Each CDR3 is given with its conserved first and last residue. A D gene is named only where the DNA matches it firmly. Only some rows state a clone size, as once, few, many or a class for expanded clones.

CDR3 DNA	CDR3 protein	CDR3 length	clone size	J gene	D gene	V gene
TGTGCCAGCAGCTTAGGTGTTGCCAGATCCTACGAGCAGTACTTC	CASSLGVARSYEQYF	15	few	TRBJ2-7	.	TRBV7-2
TGCAGTGCACCGGGCCCCTGGCGGGCAGATACGCAGTATTTT	CSAPGPWRADTQYF	14	.	TRBJ2-3	.	TRBV20-1
TGTGCCAGCAGACCTCAGGTTCCCCCCACGGCCAGCAATCAGCCCCAGCATTTT	CASRPQVPPTASNQPQHF	18	.	TRBJ1-5	.	TRBV6-1
TGTGCTTCACAGCTACAGTACCAAGAGACCCAGTACTTC	CASQLQYQETQYF	13	.	TRBJ2-5	.	TRBV11-2
TGTGCCAGCGGGGGACCGGGACTAGCGGGAGGTAGTGAGCAGTTCTTC	CASGGPGLAGGSEQFF	16	few	TRBJ2-1	TRBD2	TRBV9
TGTGCCAGCACGTATTTCCCGACCTACGAGCAGTACTTC	CASTYFPTYEQYF	13	.	TRBJ2-7	.	TRBV11-2
TGCAGTGCTCCCGCTTTGGGGGAGGGTACGCAGTATTTT	CSAPALGEGTQYF	13	few	TRBJ2-3	TRBD2	TRBV20-1
TGTGCCATCAGTGAGTCGTGGCTAGCGGACCAAGAGACCCAGTACTTC	CAISESWLADQETQYF	16	.	TRBJ2-5	TRBD2	TRBV10-3
TGTGCCATCAGCAGAGGCAGGGCCTACCAAGAGACCCAGTACTTC	CAISRGRAYQETQYF	15	.	TRBJ2-5	.	TRBV15
TGTGCCAGCAGCTTAGCTAGCGGGAGATCGAATGGGCAGTTCTTC	CASSLASGRSNGQFF	15	once	TRBJ2-1	TRBD2	TRBV7-2
TGTGCCAGCAGTTTATTTGCTACAGGCTCCTACGAGCAGTACTTC	CASSLFATGSYEQYF	15	.	TRBJ2-7	.	TRBV28
TGTGCCAGCAGTTTATACCCCCTCGGACAGGGCCCAATTTCCTCGAGCACAGATACGCAGTATTTT	CASSLYPLGQGPISSSTDTQYF	22	.	TRBJ2-3	TRBD1	TRBV28
TGTGCCAGCAGTTTCGGGCTGCAAGGTCACGAGCAGTACTTC	CASSFGLQGHEQYF	14	.	TRBJ2-7	.	TRBV12-3/TRBV12-4
TGTGCCAGCAGTTCACAACCGACCGCGACATCTTATGGCTACACCTTC	CASSSQPTATSYGYTF	16	few	TRBJ1-2	.	TRBV12-3/TRBV12-4
TGTGCCACCAGCACGGACAGGGAAGGTCGACCCTACGAGCAGTACTTC	CATSTDREGRPYEQYF	16	.	TRBJ2-7	TRBD1	TRBV15
TGCAGTGCTAGTATCCCCGCCGGGGTCAATGAGCAGTTCTTC	CSASIPAGVNEQFF	14	few	TRBJ2-1	.	TRBV20-1
TGTGCCAGCAGCCTTTCTGGCGGGAGCGCCTCTGAGGCCAACGTCCTGACTTTC	CASSLSGGSASEANVLTF	18	.	TRBJ2-6	TRBD2	TRBV28
TGTGCCAGCAGTTACGGGACTAGCTTTGACGAGCAGTACTTC	CASSYGTSFDEQYF	14	few	TRBJ2-7	TRBD2	TRBV6-5
TGTGCCAGCAGCGTAGCCCTAGCGGGAGGGCCCATATACAATGAGCAGTTCTTC	CASSVALAGGPIYNEQFF	18	once	TRBJ2-1	TRBD2	TRBV9
TGCAGTGCTACCGGAGGACTAGCGCCCTACAATGAGCAGTTCTTC	CSATGGLAPYNEQFF	15	once	TRBJ2-1	TRBD2	TRBV20-1
TGCAGTGCTAGAGATCTTGTGGGGGGCTACACCTTC	CSARDLVGGYTF	12	.	TRBJ1-2	.	TRBV20-1
TGTGCCAGCAGTTCGCGACAGGGGAGTGGTAACACTGAAGCTTTCTTT	CASSSRQGSGNTEAFF	16	.	TRBJ1-1	TRBD1	TRBV27
TGTGCCAGCAGCGTAGGCACTCTTAGCTCCTACAATGAGCAGTTCTTC	CASSVGTLSSYNEQFF	16	.	TRBJ2-1	.	TRBV9
TGTGCCAGCAGTGCGGTGGCAGGGGAAGGCTACGAGCAGTACTTC	CASSAVAGEGYEQYF	15	.	TRBJ2-7	.	TRBV6-1
TGTGCCAGCCGGCCGGGAGGGAACACCGGGGAGCTGTTTTTT	CASRPGGNTGELFF	14	.	TRBJ2-2	TRBD2	TRBV12-3/TRBV12-4
TGTGCCAGCAGCCCAGGAACCAAAGTTTTTGAGCAGTTCTTC	CASSPGTKVFEQFF	14	.	TRBJ2-1	.	TRBV7-6
TGTGCCAGCAGCCAGACAGAATTCTCTGGGGCCAACGTCCTGACTTTC	CASSQTEFSGANVLTF	16	.	TRBJ2-6	.	TRBV6-2/TRBV6-3
TGTGCCAGCAGCACCTTGGGACTAGCGGGAGATACGCAGTATTTT	CASSTLGLAGDTQYF	15	.	TRBJ2-3	TRBD2	TRBV9
TGTGCCAGCAGCCTGACAGGAGGCTACACCTTC	CASSLTGGYTF	11	many	TRBJ1-2	.	TRBV3-1
TGCGCCAGCAGCCTATGGACAGCTAATGAAAAACTGTTTTTT	CASSLWTANEKLFF	14	few	TRBJ1-4	.	TRBV5-1
TGTGCCAGCAGTACTCACAGGGGGCAAGCGGATGGCTACACCTTC	CASSTHRGQADGYTF	15	.	TRBJ1-2	TRBD1	TRBV6-1
TGCGCCAGCAGCCAAGAAGCGACAGGGGACCCCGACGAGCGGTACTTC	CASSQEATGDPDERYF	16	.	TRBJ2-7	TRBD1	TRBV4-3
TGCAGTGCTAGAGTCGGGACTAGCGGGACGCCAGATACGCAGTATTTT	CSARVGTSGTPDTQYF	16	.	TRBJ2-3	TRBD2	TRBV20-1
TGTGCCAGCAGCCCAGGGGGAGGGTACTCCTACGAGCAGTACTTC	CASSPGGGYSYEQYF	15	few	TRBJ2-7	.	TRBV7-9
TGTGCCAGCAGCTTGGACCGGACAGGGTACGAGACCCAGTACTTC	CASSLDRTGYETQYF	15	few	TRBJ2-5	TRBD1	TRBV5-5
TGTGCCAGCAGCCAAGACGTACAGGGAGGGAACATTCAGTACTTC	CASSQDVQGGNIQYF	15	.	TRBJ2-4	.	TRBV7-9
TGTGCCAGCAGCTTAGATGTGAGGACCTATGGCTACACCTTC	CASSLDVRTYGYTF	14	.	TRBJ1-2	.	TRBV7-9
TGTGCCAGCAGTCGACTAGCGGGAGGCGGTGGTGAGCAGTTCTTC	CASSRLAGGGGEQFF	15	.	TRBJ2-1	TRBD2	TRBV6-4
TGTGCCAGCAGACTCGTCAGCGGGAATGAGCAGTTCTTC	CASRLVSGNEQFF	13	few	TRBJ2-1	.	TRBV12-3/TRBV12-4
TGCGCCACCTCAGATGAGGTCCATAAAGTAGGACCTGGGGCCAACGTCCTGACTTTC	CATSDEVHKVGPGANVLTF	19	.	TRBJ2-6	.	TRBV5-1
TGTGCCAGCCGTGGCGGGAGCTACGAGCGGTACTTC	CASRGGSYERYF	12	.	TRBJ2-4	TRBD2	TRBV6-5
TGCGCCAGCAGACCAGGGACTAGCGGAAGGGGGCCCCAAGAGACCCAGTACTTC	CASRPGTSGRGPQETQYF	18	.	TRBJ2-5	TRBD2	TRBV5-1
TGCAGTGCTCAGACTAGCGGGAGAACAGATACGCAGTATTTT	CSAQTSGRTDTQYF	14	.	TRBJ2-3	TRBD2	TRBV20-1
TGTGCCACCTCGCGGGAGTCGGAGTACAATGAGCAGTTCTTC	CATSRESEYNEQFF	14	.	TRBJ2-1	TRBD2	TRBV6-2/TRBV6-3
TGTGCCAGCAGTTACTCGACCGGGTTGCAGTACTTC	CASSYSTGLQYF	12	few	TRBJ2-7	.	TRBV6-6
TGCAGTGCTAGCGATAGCGGGGGCTGGGATCGGAGCATTCAGTACTTC	CSASDSGGWDRSIQYF	16	.	TRBJ2-4	TRBD2	TRBV20-1
TGTGCCAGCAGCTCCCAACATTGGCGGCAAGAGACCCAGTACTTC	CASSSQHWRQETQYF	15	few	TRBJ2-5	.	TRBV7-2
TGTGCCAGCAGTGAATATGTCGGGCAGGTGCAGTACTTC	CASSEYVGQVQYF	13	few	TRBJ2-7	.	TRBV25-1
TGTGCCAGCAGCTTTCGTACGGGCGGTAGCTCCTACGAGCAGTACTTC	CASSFRTGGSSYEQYF	16	once	TRBJ2-7	.	TRBV7-9
TGCGCCAGCAGCCACGGACTAGCGGGAGTGGGTGAGCAGTTCTTC	CASSHGLAGVGEQFF	15	.	TRBJ2-1	TRBD2	TRBV4-3